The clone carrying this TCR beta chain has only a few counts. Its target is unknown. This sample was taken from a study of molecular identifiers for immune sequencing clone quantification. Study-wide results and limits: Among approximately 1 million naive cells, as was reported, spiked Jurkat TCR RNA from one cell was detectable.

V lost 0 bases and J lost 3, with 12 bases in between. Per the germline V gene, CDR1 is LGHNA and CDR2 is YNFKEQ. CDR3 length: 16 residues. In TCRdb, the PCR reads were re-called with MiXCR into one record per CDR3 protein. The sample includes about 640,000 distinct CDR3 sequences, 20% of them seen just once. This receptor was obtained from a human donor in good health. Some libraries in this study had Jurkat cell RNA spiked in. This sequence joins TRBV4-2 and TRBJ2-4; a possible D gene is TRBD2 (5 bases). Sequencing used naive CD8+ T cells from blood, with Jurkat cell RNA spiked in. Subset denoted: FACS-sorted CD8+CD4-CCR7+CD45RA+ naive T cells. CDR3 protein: CASSQDRSRGKNIQYF. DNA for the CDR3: TGTGCCAGCAGCCAAGATCGAAGTCGGGGCAAAAACATTCAGTACTTC.